The TCR beta chain under discussion was sequenced for a study of T-cell memory formation after mild COVID-19. General observations from the study: Those CD4+ clones that contracted were mainly in CM and EM (CD8+ ones in EMRA).

This clonotype came up a few times. What it binds is unknown. TCRdb reprocessed the 5' RACE reads with MiXCR, giving one entry per CDR3 protein. The table has roughly 100,000 distinct CDR3 sequences, around an eighth seen once. This CDR3 is 16 amino acids long. With V trimmed by 3 bases and J by 2 bases, 8 bases remained unmatched. Sequenced sample: PBMCs or a T cell subset sorted from them (not recorded which). The origin of this receptor is an adult woman who had mild COVID-19 (a few samples of this study predate the infection). Cell type and time point are not known. The V gene is TRBV12-3 or TRBV12-4, the J gene TRBJ2-7; 9 positions agree with TRBD2. The CDR3 nucleotides are TGTGCCAGCAGTTTTGCGGGGGGGGACCATCCCTACGAGCAGTACTTC. Translation: CASSFAGGDHPYEQYF.